The subject of this entry is one TCR beta chain. The data stem from a study of T cell responses to AZD1222 COVID-19 vaccine. Method: immunoSEQ multiplex PCR; TCRdb's copy keeps in-frame clones and lacks some. The table has more than 95,000 clones, roughly 93% seen once; the top ten hold around 5%. Sample: peripheral blood, taken on day 0 of AZD1222 vaccination. The TCR sequence derives from an adult in good health.

CDR3 nucleotides: TGCAGCGTTGAAGTGGCAAGAGAGACCCAGTACTTC. It codes for CSVEVARETQYF. The chain is built from TRBV29-1 and TRBJ2-5; the D is unclear. Germline CDR1 SQVTM, CDR2 ANQGSEA. Trimming took 1 base from V and 4 from J, leaving 7 bases between them. The CDR3 extends over 12 amino acids.